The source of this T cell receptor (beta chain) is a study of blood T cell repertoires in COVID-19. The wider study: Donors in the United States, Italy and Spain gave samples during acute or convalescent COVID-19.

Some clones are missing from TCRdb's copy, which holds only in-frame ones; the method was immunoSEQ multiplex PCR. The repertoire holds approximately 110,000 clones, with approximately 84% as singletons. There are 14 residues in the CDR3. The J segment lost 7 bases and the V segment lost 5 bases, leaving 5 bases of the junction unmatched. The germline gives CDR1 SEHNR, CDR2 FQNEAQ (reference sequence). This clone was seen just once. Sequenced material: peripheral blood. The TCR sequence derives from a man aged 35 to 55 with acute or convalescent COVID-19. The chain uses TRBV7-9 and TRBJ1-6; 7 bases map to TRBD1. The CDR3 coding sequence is TGTGCCAGCAGCCGGGACAGTCTGAATTCACCCCTCCACTTT. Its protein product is CASSRDSLNSPLHF.